The entry below gives a single T cell receptor beta chain sequence along with its context. Its specificity is unknown. The CDR3 spans 13 residues. Germline V lookup: CDR1 SGHTA, CDR2 FQGNSA. Trimming pared 5 bases from V and 4 bases from J, leaving 12 bases between. The protocol was immunoSEQ multiplex PCR, while the TCRdb copy is restricted to in-frame clones and leaves out a portion. The sample has 150,000 to 200,000 clones; 90% are singletons. The sample originates from a study of T cell responses to AZD1222 COVID-19 vaccine. Findings and limits, study-wide: Spike-specific TCR depth and breadth grew after two AZD1222 doses. Reportedly, close to half of spike-specific TCRs are directed against unmutated variant regions. Regions 160-218 and 743-854 dominated among vaccine-associated CD4 TCRs spanning spike.

The material sequenced was peripheral blood, taken 28 days after the second dose of the MenACWY control vaccine. The TCR was taken from an adult who received the MenACWY meningococcal vaccine as a control. The V and J genes are TRBV7-2 and TRBJ2-7, with D uncertain. CDR3 protein: CASSPTLRYEQYF. CDR3 bases: TGTGCCAGCAGCCCTACCCTCAGATACGAGCAGTACTTC.